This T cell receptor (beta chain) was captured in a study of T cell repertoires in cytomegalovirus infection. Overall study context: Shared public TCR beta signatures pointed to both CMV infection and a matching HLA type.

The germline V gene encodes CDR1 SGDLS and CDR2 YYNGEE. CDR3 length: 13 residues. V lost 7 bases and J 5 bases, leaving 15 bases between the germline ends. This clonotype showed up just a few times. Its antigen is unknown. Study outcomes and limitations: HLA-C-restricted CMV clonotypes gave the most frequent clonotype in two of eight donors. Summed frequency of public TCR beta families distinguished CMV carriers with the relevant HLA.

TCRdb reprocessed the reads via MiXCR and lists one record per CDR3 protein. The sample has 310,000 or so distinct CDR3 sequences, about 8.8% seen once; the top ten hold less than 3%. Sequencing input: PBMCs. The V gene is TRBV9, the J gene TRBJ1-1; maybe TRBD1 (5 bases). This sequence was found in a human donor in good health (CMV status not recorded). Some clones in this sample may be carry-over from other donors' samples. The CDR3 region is CASSGAGRTEAFF. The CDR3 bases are TGTGCCAGCTCCGGCGCAGGGAGAACTGAAGCTTTCTTT.